Sequencing of this T cell receptor beta chain was carried out in a study of cytomegalovirus exposure and HLA in healthy donors. Study details: Of all 360 or so donors who were genotyped, roughly 81% belonged to the Caucasian-associated ancestry cluster.

Primers included in the PCR were 60 Vbeta and 13 Jbeta primers. TCRdb keeps only in-frame clones here, not all; method: immunoSEQ multiplex PCR. The sample includes about 190,000 clones, around four fifths of them seen just once. This clone was found once. The CDR3 is 17 residues long. Germline loops: CDR1 MDHEN, CDR2 SYDVKM. Trimming took 4 bases from V and 3 from J; bases not matched to a gene: 10. The sequenced sample consisted of PBMCs. The clonotype originates from a woman aged 50 to 65 in good health and CMV-seropositive. This sequence joins TRBV28 and TRBJ2-2; TRBD1 matches 8 bases. DNA for the CDR3: TGTGCCAGCAGTTCCTCATTTGGACAGGGTTACACCGGGGAGCTGTTTTTT. It codes for CASSSSFGQGYTGELFF.